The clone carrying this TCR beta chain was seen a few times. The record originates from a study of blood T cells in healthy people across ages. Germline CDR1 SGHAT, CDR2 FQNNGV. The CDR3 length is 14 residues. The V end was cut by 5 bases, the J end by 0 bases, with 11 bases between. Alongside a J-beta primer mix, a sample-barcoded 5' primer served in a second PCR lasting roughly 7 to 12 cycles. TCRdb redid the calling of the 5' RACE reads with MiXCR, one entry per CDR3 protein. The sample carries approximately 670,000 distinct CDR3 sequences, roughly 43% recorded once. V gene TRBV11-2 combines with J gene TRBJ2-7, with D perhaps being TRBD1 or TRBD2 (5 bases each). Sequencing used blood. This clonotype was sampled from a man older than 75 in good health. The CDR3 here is CASSRGDGSYEQYF. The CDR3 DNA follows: TGTGCCAGCAGCCGAGGGGACGGCTCCTACGAGCAGTACTTC.